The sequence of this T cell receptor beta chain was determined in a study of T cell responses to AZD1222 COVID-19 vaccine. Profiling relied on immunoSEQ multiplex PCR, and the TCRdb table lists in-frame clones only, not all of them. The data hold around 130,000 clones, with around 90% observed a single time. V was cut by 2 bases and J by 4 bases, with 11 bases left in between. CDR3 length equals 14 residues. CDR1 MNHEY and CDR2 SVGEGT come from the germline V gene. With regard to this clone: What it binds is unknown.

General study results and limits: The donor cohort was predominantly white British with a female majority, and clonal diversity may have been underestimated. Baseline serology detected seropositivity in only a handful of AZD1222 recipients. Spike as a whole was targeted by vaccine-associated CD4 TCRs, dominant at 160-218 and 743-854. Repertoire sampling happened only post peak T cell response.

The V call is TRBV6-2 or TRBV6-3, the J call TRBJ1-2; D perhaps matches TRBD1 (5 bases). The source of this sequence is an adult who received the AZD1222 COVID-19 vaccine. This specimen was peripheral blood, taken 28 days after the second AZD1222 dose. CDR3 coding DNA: TGTGCCAGCAGTTACGTGGGGACCGTCTATGGCTACACCTTC. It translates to CASSYVGTVYGYTF.